This T cell receptor beta chain was obtained from a study of shared clonotypes between healthy human individuals. Study conclusions and caveats: Measured sharing among donors was expected to vary with sequencing depth. Naive subsets, compared against memory subsets, generally had larger estimated richness values. Four donors shared approximately 5% of their naive CD4 clonotypes.

Genomic DNA (from each subset) was split evenly across several immunoSEQ plates. The protocol was immunoSEQ multiplex PCR, while the TCRdb copy is restricted to in-frame clones and leaves out a portion. The data show approximately 980,000 clones, about 80% seen once. V shed 1 base and J 3 bases; nucleotides not matched to a gene: 9. This CDR3 contains 17 residues. Germline CDR1 reads SGHAT; CDR2 reads FQNNGV. As for this clone: Its antigen is still unknown.

Sequencing was done on a sample of memory CD4+ T cells sorted from blood. Subset denoted: CD45RA-negative fraction. The sequence derives from a man between 18 and 29 years old in good health. V is TRBV11-2 and J is TRBJ2-3; TRBD2 matches 8 bases. The CDR3 DNA follows: TGTGCCAGCAGCTTAGCGGGGCGCGGGGGGCCGACAGATACGCAGTATTTT. Its protein product is CASSLAGRGGPTDTQYF.